Listed below are T cell receptor beta chains from one sample, sequenced in a study of cytomegalovirus exposure and HLA in healthy donors. Assay: immunoSEQ multiplex PCR; the TCRdb copy retains only in-frame clones and omits some. The sample carries some 250,000 clones, roughly 87% recorded once. What was sequenced was PBMCs. The receptor set was obtained from a woman between 40 and 50 years old in good health and CMV-seropositive. Each CDR3 is given with its conserved first and last residue. The D gene is left open where the match is weak. Not every row has a clone size; where given, it reads once, few, many or a size class.

>TRBJ2-2|NA|TRBV7-8|TRBD2
CASSPRLADGELFF
TGTGCCAGCAGCCCTCGACTAGCGGACGGGGAGCTGTTTTTT
>TRBJ1-2|NA|TRBV2|NA
CASSEAQGVYGYTF
TGTGCCAGCAGTGAGGCACAGGGTGTCTATGGCTACACCTTC
>TRBJ2-2|NA|TRBV6-5|NA
CASSYYGTLNTGELFF
TGTGCCAGCAGTTACTATGGGACACTTAATACCGGGGAGCTGTTTTTT
>TRBJ2-7|NA|TRBV28|NA
CASNTPSSYEQYF
TGTGCCAGCAACACCCCCAGCTCCTACGAGCAGTACTTC
>TRBJ1-4|NA|TRBV12-5|NA
CASGLQDGVEKLFF
TGTGCTAGTGGTTTGCAAGACGGGGTTGAAAAACTGTTTTTT
>TRBJ1-2|few|TRBV7-2|NA
CASSFFQSNYGYTF
TGTGCCAGCAGCTTCTTCCAGTCTAACTATGGCTACACCTTC
>TRBJ2-2|NA|TRBV7-2|TRBD2
CASSRGRASHSGELFF
TGTGCCAGCAGCCGTGGGAGGGCTAGCCATTCCGGGGAGCTGTTTTTT
>TRBJ2-1|NA|TRBV27|TRBD2
CASRTLAGGGDEQFF
TGTGCCAGCAGGACCCTAGCGGGAGGGGGCGATGAGCAGTTCTTC
>TRBJ1-4|NA|TRBV10-3|NA
CAAGVHEKLFF
TGTGCCGCCGGGGTACATGAAAAACTGTTTTTT
>TRBJ1-4|few|TRBV9|TRBD1
CASSGRDRAEKLFF
TGTGCCAGCAGCGGTCGGGACAGGGCTGAAAAACTGTTTTTT
>TRBJ2-2|NA|TRBV6-4|NA
CASSDSGFAGASVPGELFF
TGTGCCAGCAGTGACTCGGGATTCGCAGGGGCGTCAGTCCCCGGGGAGCTGTTTTTT
>TRBJ2-3|NA|TRBV6-5|NA
CASRGGPDPTDTQYF
TGTGCCAGCAGGGGGGGACCCGACCCCACAGATACGCAGTATTTT
>TRBJ2-5|NA|TRBV30|NA
CACRRLVGETQYF
TGTGCCTGTCGACGACTAGTCGGAGAGACCCAGTACTTC
>TRBJ1-3|NA|TRBV7-6|TRBD1
CASGRQGTSGNTIYF
TGTGCCAGCGGACGACAGGGGACCTCTGGAAACACCATATATTTT
>TRBJ1-5|NA|TRBV7-9|NA
CASSPPGDQPQHF
TGTGCCAGCAGCCCCCCGGGGGATCAGCCCCAGCATTTT
>TRBJ2-3|few|TRBV6-4|TRBD2
CASSESSGRTDTQYF
TGTGCCAGCAGTGAGTCTAGCGGTCGTACAGATACGCAGTATTTT
>TRBJ2-1|once|TRBV27|NA
CASSLFPRALNEQFF
TGTGCCAGCAGTTTATTCCCCCGCGCCTTGAATGAGCAGTTCTTC
>TRBJ2-7|NA|TRBV9|TRBD1
CASSVGQGDYEQYF
TGTGCCAGCAGCGTAGGACAGGGGGACTACGAGCAGTACTTC
>TRBJ1-2|NA|TRBV6-6|NA
CASSPGFPGYTF
TGTGCCAGCAGTCCAGGGTTTCCCGGCTACACCTTC
>TRBJ2-7|NA|TRBV30|NA
CAWSGNGITYEQYF
TGTGCCTGGAGTGGGAACGGGATCACCTACGAGCAGTACTTC
>TRBJ2-2|NA|TRBV7-3|TRBD1
CASRYLGTGNTGELFF
TGTGCCAGCAGATATTTAGGGACAGGGAACACCGGGGAGCTGTTTTTT
>TRBJ2-2|NA|TRBV20-1|NA
CSARGTGELFF
TGCAGTGCTCGGGGAACCGGGGAGCTGTTTTTT
>TRBJ1-1|NA|TRBV30|NA
CAWSLHSGLEAFF
TGTGCCTGGAGTCTTCATTCGGGACTCGAAGCTTTCTTT
>TRBJ2-1|NA|TRBV25-1|TRBD2
CASSVRSGRGNEQFF
TGTGCCAGCAGTGTAAGAAGCGGGAGGGGCAATGAGCAGTTCTTC
>TRBJ2-2|NA|TRBV7-3|TRBD1
CASSSTGTGNTGELFF
TGTGCCAGCAGTTCAACCGGGACAGGGAACACCGGGGAGCTGTTTTTT
>TRBJ2-1|NA|TRBV2|TRBD2
CASRKTSDNEQFF
TGTGCCAGCAGAAAGACTAGCGACAATGAGCAGTTCTTC
>TRBJ1-1|NA|TRBV7-8|NA
CASKNMNTEAFF
TGTGCCAGCAAAAATATGAACACTGAAGCTTTCTTT
>TRBJ2-6|NA|TRBV27|TRBD2
CASSAGTSGYSGANVLTF
TGTGCCAGCAGTGCGGGGACTAGCGGTTACTCTGGGGCCAACGTCCTGACTTTC
>TRBJ2-5|NA|TRBV6-1|NA
CASSEARTGKTQYF
TGTGCCAGCAGTGAAGCCCGGACGGGAAAGACCCAGTACTTC
>TRBJ1-5|NA|TRBV28|NA
CASRIWGQDNQPQHF
TGTGCCAGCAGGATTTGGGGGCAGGACAATCAGCCCCAGCATTTT
>TRBJ2-3|NA|TRBV7-9|TRBD2
CASSLAGTSGATSWYF
TGTGCCAGCAGCTTAGCCGGGACTAGCGGGGCAACTTCGTGGTATTTT
>TRBJ1-4|NA|TRBV12-2|NA
CASRSLNEKLFF
TGTGCAAGTCGCTCCCTTAATGAAAAACTGTTTTTT
>TRBJ2-5|once|TRBV9|TRBD1
CASSVGLLGDRGQQTQYF
TGTGCCAGCAGCGTAGGGTTATTGGGGGACAGGGGGCAGCAGACCCAGTACTTC
>TRBJ1-1|NA|TRBV19|TRBD1
CASSTRTGVRTEAFF
TGTGCCAGTAGTACCCGGACAGGGGTTCGGACTGAAGCTTTCTTT
>TRBJ2-7|once|TRBV5-8|NA
CASSLVWGVENEQYF
TGTGCCAGCAGCTTGGTTTGGGGAGTTGAAAACGAGCAGTACTTC
>TRBJ2-1|NA|TRBV11-2|TRBD2
CASSVESSGAYSYNEQFF
TGTGCCAGCAGCGTAGAAAGTAGCGGGGCTTACTCCTACAATGAGCAGTTCTTC
>TRBJ1-2|NA|TRBV7-9|TRBD1
CASSYAGGKYGYTF
TGTGCCAGCAGCTACGCAGGGGGGAAATATGGCTACACCTTC
>TRBJ2-1|NA|TRBV12-5|NA
CASGLQINEQFF
TGTGCTAGTGGTTTACAAATAAATGAGCAGTTCTTC
>TRBJ1-3|NA|TRBV6-5|NA
CASSYSGSSGNTIYF
TGTGCCAGCAGTTACTCGGGGAGCTCTGGAAACACCATATATTTT
>TRBJ1-1|few|TRBV6-6|NA
CASSYSGQRRGEAFF
TGTGCCAGCAGTTACTCGGGGCAGAGGAGAGGTGAAGCTTTCTTT
>TRBJ1-1|few|TRBV6-5|NA
CASSPNRNTEAFF
TGTGCCAGCAGTCCCAACAGGAACACTGAAGCTTTCTTT
>TRBJ1-2|NA|TRBV9|NA
CASSPGGANYGYTF
TGTGCCAGCAGCCCCGGGGGAGCTAACTATGGCTACACCTTC
>TRBJ1-2|NA|TRBV11-2|TRBD1
CASSLGTGGYGYTF
TGTGCCAGCAGCTTAGGGACAGGGGGGTATGGCTACACCTTC
>TRBJ1-4|NA|TRBV7-9|TRBD1
CASSTGGVEKLFF
TGTGCCAGCTCGACAGGGGGCGTCGAAAAACTGTTTTTT